This record looks at one TCR beta chain sequence and its context. This sample was included in a study of blood T cell repertoires in COVID-19. Sequencing used immunoSEQ multiplex PCR; TCRdb keeps in-frame clones, though not all of them. Seen here are roughly 100,000 clones, about four fifths observed once, and the top ten hold 13% to 15%. The CDR3 contains 14 residues. CDR1 and CDR2 (germline): LNHNV, YYDKDF (reference sequence). The germline V and J ends were trimmed by 6 bases and 1 base, with 12 bases remaining between them. The sample consisted of peripheral blood. The J gene is TRBJ1-1, the V gene TRBV15, with D hard to call. This clonotype was sampled from a woman aged 55-69 years with acute or convalescent COVID-19. The CDR3 here is CATRGAIGNTEAFF. CDR3 DNA: TGTGCCACCAGGGGCGCCATTGGGAACACTGAAGCTTTCTTT.